These 28 T cell receptor beta chains were all obtained from the same sample, sequenced in a study of T cell repertoires in cytomegalovirus infection. TCRdb called the reads again in MiXCR, with one record for every CDR3 protein. The sample lists approximately 110,000 distinct CDR3 sequences, less than 30% occurring once. These TCRs are of unknown antigen specificity. The specimen was CD8+ T cells from cultured PBMCs, collected from culture after CMV antigen stimulation. These receptors originate from a human donor in good health (CMV status not recorded). Some clones in this sample may be carry-over from other donors' samples.

This clonotype was counted many times. V usage is TRBV7-8 and J usage is TRBJ2-4; a weak D match, TRBD2 (6 bases). CDR3 length: 17 residues. Trimming stripped 0 bases from V and 0 bases from J, with 12 bases between. The germline gives CDR1 SGHVS, CDR2 FQNEAQ. For the CDR3, the DNA is TGTGCCAGCAGCTTAGCCCGGGACTCCCTAGCCAAAAACATTCAGTACTTC. Its protein product is CASSLARDSLAKNIQYF.

This clonotype has at least ten counts. CDR3 nucleotide sequence: TGTGCCAGCAGCTTAGGCTTTTCGACAGGGATGACAGATACGCAGTATTTT. It specifies CASSLGFSTGMTDTQYF. The genes are TRBV7-8 and TRBJ2-3; the match to TRBD1 covers 7 bases. J was trimmed by 3 bases and V by 1 base; bases with no gene match: 10. This CDR3 spans 17 amino acids. Per germline, CDR1 SGHVS and CDR2 FQNEAQ.

This clonotype was seen ten or more times. The chain links TRBV12-3 or TRBV12-4 to TRBJ1-5; 9 bases line up with TRBD1. The CDR3 runs to 18 residues. V dropped 0 bases and J dropped 2; count of bases not matched to a gene: 8. The CDR3 here is CASSLAAGTGRGNQPQHF. The DNA for the CDR3 is TGTGCCAGCAGTTTAGCGGCCGGGACAGGGCGCGGCAATCAGCCCCAGCATTTT.

V usage is TRBV19 and J usage is TRBJ2-1; 7 bases are shared with TRBD2. Germline CDR1 reads LNHDA; CDR2 reads SQIVND (reference sequence). V trimming: 0 bases; J trimming: 1 base; junction bases outside the gene matches: 6. The CDR3 covers 17 residues. The CDR3 DNA follows: TGTGCCAGTAGTATAGAGGGAGGGGCCCTTTCCTACAATGAGCAGTTCTTC. Protein: CASSIEGGALSYNEQFF.

The gene calls are TRBV12-3 or TRBV12-4 and TRBJ2-7; 9 nucleotides line up with TRBD1. The CDR3 spans 15 residues. V was pared by 7 bases and J by 1 base, with 8 bases of the junction left unmatched. CDR3 bases: TGTGCCAGCACAAAAAGACAGGGGGGTTCCTACGAGCAGTACTTC. Translation gives CASTKRQGGSYEQYF.

V and J are TRBV5-1 and TRBJ2-1, with D hard to call. Trimming pared 1 base from V and 2 bases from J, leaving 10 bases between. The CDR3 contains 15 residues. Per the germline V gene, CDR1 is SGHRS and CDR2 is YFSETQ. The CDR3 DNA reads as TGCGCCAGCAGCTTGTTCCAGGATGCCTACAATGAGCAGTTCTTC. Translated: CASSLFQDAYNEQFF.

This clonotype was recorded at least ten times. The V gene is TRBV5-1, the J gene TRBJ1-1; D is unclear. The CDR3 has 13 residues. The V end lost 0 bases, the J end lost 3 bases, and 6 bases lay between the germline ends. Germline V gene sequence: CDR1 SGHRS, CDR2 YFSETQ. The CDR3 nucleotides are TGCGCCAGCAGCTTGGATGGGCACACTGAAGCTTTCTTT. Translating gives CASSLDGHTEAFF.

The rearrangement links TRBV19 to TRBJ2-7, with D unresolved. Germline values: CDR1 LNHDA, CDR2 SQIVND (reference sequence). Deletions cut 6 bases from V and 0 bases from J, with 15 bases between. The CDR3 is 15 residues long. Here the CDR3 reads CASSQDRLSSYEQYF. The CDR3 DNA follows: TGTGCCAGTAGCCAGGACCGATTAAGCTCCTACGAGCAGTACTTC.

This clonotype was seen many times. The CDR3 DNA reads TGTGCCAGCAGCTTGACACCGCACCAAGGCAGCCCCCAGGAGACCCAGTACTTC. It translates to CASSLTPHQGSPQETQYF. The rearrangement links TRBV7-8 to TRBJ2-5; D is uncertain. The CDR3 loop spans 18 amino acids. V was shortened by 3 bases and J by 5 bases, with 25 bases between the two germline ends. Germline-derived CDR1 and CDR2 are SGHVS and FQNEAQ.

This clonotype came up a few times. The chain links TRBV28 to TRBJ1-1; 7 bases fit TRBD1. V gave up 7 bases and J gave up 3 bases; unmatched junction bases: 11. Germline V gives CDR1 MDHEN, CDR2 SYDVKM. CDR3 length equals 15 residues. This chain's CDR3 is CASNRGRMMHTEAFF. The CDR3 region has the DNA TGTGCCAGCAACAGGGGAAGGATGATGCACACTGAAGCTTTCTTT. Based on the CDR3 plus reference TRBV28 and TRBJ1-1, the full variable domain is DVKVTQSSRYLVKRTGEKVFLECVQDMDHENMFWYRQDPGLGLRLIYFSYDVKMKEKGDIPEGYSVSREKKERFSLILESASTNQTSMYLCASNRGRMMHTEAFFGQGTRLTVV.

In its sample, this clonotype was seen a few times. The rearrangement links TRBV2 to TRBJ1-2, with D possibly TRBD1 on 5 matching bases. V lost 6 bases and J 3 bases, leaving 20 bases between the germline ends. The CDR3 loop spans 16 amino acids. From germline, CDR1 is SNHLY and CDR2 FYNNEI. The CDR3 here is CASSQYLSDSDYGYTF. The DNA for the CDR3 is TGTGCCAGCAGCCAATACCTTAGCGACAGCGACTATGGCTACACCTTC.

This clonotype was seen a handful of times. The chain employs TRBV27 and TRBJ2-3; tentative D call: TRBD2 (6 bases). The germline V gene has CDR1 MNHEY and CDR2 SMNVEV (reference sequence). V was shortened by 0 bases and J by 0 bases, with 10 bases between the two germline ends. CDR3 size: 16 residues. This CDR3 reads CASSLSIGTSTDTQYF. The CDR3 coding sequence is TGTGCCAGCAGTTTATCGATAGGGACTAGCACAGATACGCAGTATTTT.

A single count supports this clonotype. This chain joins TRBV5-5 and TRBJ2-7; D possibly corresponds to TRBD1 (6 bases). V was clipped by 3 bases and J by 6 bases, with 19 bases between them. Per germline, CDR1 SGHKS and CDR2 YYEKEE (reference sequence). This CDR3 is built from 15 residues. The CDR3 reads CASSSYRETYSEQYF. CDR3 nucleotides: TGTGCCAGCAGCTCTTACAGGGAAACCTACTCCGAGCAGTACTTC.

At least ten counts were recorded for this clonotype. The chain recombines TRBV6-1 with TRBJ2-1; TRBD2 matches at 13 bases. This CDR3 region has 18 residues. Germline values: CDR1 MNHNS, CDR2 SASEGT. J lost 4 bases, V lost 2 bases, and 8 bases had no gene match. CDR3 in DNA: TGTGCCAGCAGTGAAACTACGACTAGCGGGGGGCCATACAATGAGCAGTTCTTC. This sequence encodes CASSETTTSGGPYNEQFF.

This clonotype was counted between two and nine times. The V gene is TRBV2, the J gene TRBJ2-1, with D possibly being TRBD2 (5 bases). CDR3 length: 14 amino acids. The V gene's germline CDR1 is SNHLY and CDR2 FYNNEI. Trimming removed 6 bases from V and 8 bases from J, with 17 bases in between. The DNA of the CDR3 is TGTGCCAGCAGGTTGGAGAGGGTTTTCGATGAGCAGTTCTTC. Its protein product is CASRLERVFDEQFF.

A few counts support this clonotype. The chain carries TRBV7-8 and TRBJ1-3; D is ambiguous. V lost 1 base and J 0 bases, leaving 7 bases between the germline ends. Germline V gives CDR1 SGHVS, CDR2 FQNEAQ. The CDR3 runs 15 residues. The CDR3 spells CASSLVGFSGNTIYF. In DNA, the CDR3 is TGTGCCAGCAGCTTAGTGGGGTTCTCTGGAAACACCATATATTTT.

CDR3 DNA: TGTGCCAGCTCACCGTCCGGGACTAGTGTCATTCAGTACTTC. It specifies CASSPSGTSVIQYF. This sequence joins TRBV18 and TRBJ2-4; TRBD2 aligns across 8 bases. CDR3 length: 14 amino acids. The trim removed 3 bases at V and 9 bases at J, leaving 7 bases unmatched. Germline V gives CDR1 KGHSH, CDR2 LQKENI.

The genes are TRBV27 and TRBJ1-1; 7 nucleotides line up with TRBD1. CDR1 is MNHEY, CDR2 SMNVEV, per germline (reference sequence). The CDR3 is 16 amino acids. V trimming: 5 bases; J trimming: 4 bases; junction bases outside the gene matches: 13. The DNA for the CDR3 is TGTGCCAGCAGTCCCGGTTTGAGACAGGGAGCCACTGAAGCTTTCTTT. Residues: CASSPGLRQGATEAFF.

The chain has TRBV20-1 and TRBJ2-3, with D possibly TRBD1 on 6 matching bases. Per germline, CDR1 DFQATT and CDR2 SNEGSKA (reference sequence). The CDR3 sequence is 12 residues long. Trimming stripped 2 bases from V and 3 bases from J, with 6 bases between. For the CDR3, the DNA is TGCAGTGCTAGACAGGGGACAGATACGCAGTATTTT. Translated, it gives CSARQGTDTQYF.

The sample holds many counts of this clonotype. The genes are TRBV5-4 and TRBJ2-2; D may be TRBD1 or TRBD2 (7 bases each). Trimming took 0 bases from V and 4 from J, leaving 13 bases between them. Germline CDR1 and CDR2: SGHNT and YYREEE (reference sequence). The CDR3 is 16 residues long. In DNA form, the CDR3 reads TGTGCCAGCAGCTTGGAGGGAGGGGGCATCACCGGGGAGCTGTTTTTT. This translates into CASSLEGGGITGELFF.

J is TRBJ1-5 and V is TRBV27; D ambiguous. V was pared by 3 bases and J by 1 base, with 7 bases between. This CDR3 is built from 14 residues. CDR1 is MNHEY and CDR2 is SMNVEV in the germline V gene (reference sequence). CDR3 loop: CASSLVASNQPQHF. In DNA form, the CDR3 reads TGTGCCAGCAGTTTGGTGGCGAGCAATCAGCCCCAGCATTTT.

There are a few counts of this clonotype. The chain recombines TRBV7-6 with TRBJ2-7; 7 bases align to TRBD1. Losses at the gene ends were 5 bases for V and 3 bases for J; bases not matched to a gene: 4. The V gene's germline CDR1 is SGHVS and CDR2 FNYEAQ. The CDR3 has 13 amino acids. This CDR3 reads CASSMGQNYEQYF. The CDR3 region has the DNA TGTGCCAGCAGCATGGGACAGAACTACGAGCAGTACTTC.

In this sample, this clonotype turned up many times. The V and J genes are TRBV12-3 or TRBV12-4 and TRBJ1-4; D may be TRBD1 (5 bases). Trimming shortened V by 5 bases and J by 8 bases, and 9 bases separated the two germline ends. The CDR3 spans 12 residues. The CDR3 DNA reads as TGTGCCAGCAGTCCCCGGGGGGAAAAACTGTTTTTT. It is translated as CASSPRGEKLFF.

The chain is built from TRBV14 and TRBJ2-2, with TRBD2 matching over 8 bases. The J segment lost 4 bases and the V segment lost 4 bases, leaving 11 bases of the junction unmatched. Germline V gene data show CDR1 as SGHDN and CDR2 as FVKESK. The CDR3 totals 17 residues. The CDR3 sequence is CASSLDESGGLTGELFF. As DNA, the CDR3 is TGTGCCAGCAGCCTCGACGAGTCGGGGGGGCTCACCGGGGAGCTGTTTTTT.

Only a few counts were recorded for this clonotype. This chain links TRBV18 with TRBJ2-1; D is undetermined. V shed 1 base and J shed 1 base, with 8 bases lying between them. The CDR3 loop spans 15 amino acids. Germline assignment: CDR1 KGHSH and CDR2 LQKENI. The chain's CDR3 is CASSPRKESYNEQFF. The DNA of the CDR3 is TGTGCCAGCTCACCACGAAAAGAATCCTACAATGAGCAGTTCTTC.

V is TRBV6-2 or TRBV6-3 and J is TRBJ1-6, with D perhaps matching TRBD1 (5 bases). CDR3 size: 14 residues. Germline loops: CDR1 MNHEY, CDR2 SVGEGT. V was cut by 3 bases and J by 9 bases, with 12 bases left in between. The CDR3 DNA follows: TGTGCCAGCAGTTATGAGCAGGGAGGTTCACCCCTCCACTTT. Translation gives CASSYEQGGSPLHF.

CDR3 DNA sequence: TGTGCCAGCAGCTCCGGGTCTAGAGGTGAAAAACTGTTTTTT. Its protein product is CASSSGSRGEKLFF. The J gene is TRBJ1-4, the V gene TRBV7-9; D is ambiguous. The germline V gene has CDR1 SEHNR and CDR2 FQNEAQ (reference sequence). The CDR3 totals 14 residues. V lost 4 bases to trimming and J lost 7 bases, with 13 bases between them.

This clonotype was seen at least ten times. In nucleotides, the CDR3 is TGTGCCAGCAGCTGGGCGACAGGGGGCGCCCCAGATACGCAGTATTTT. This encodes CASSWATGGAPDTQYF. The V gene is TRBV7-2, the J gene TRBJ2-3, with TRBD1 matching over 10 bases. V was pared by 4 bases and J by 4 bases, with 8 bases of the junction left unmatched. This CDR3 is built from 16 residues. Germline CDR1 and CDR2: SGHTA and FQGNSA.